What follows are 6 T cell receptor beta chains derived from one specimen sequenced in a study of cytomegalovirus exposure and HLA in healthy donors. The PCR had 60 Vbeta and 13 Jbeta primers. The protocol was immunoSEQ multiplex PCR, while the TCRdb copy is restricted to in-frame clones and leaves out a portion. Found here are about 160,000 clones, about two thirds of them singletons; the top ten hold around 2.8%. The sample taken for sequencing was PBMCs. The origin of the receptors is a woman in her thirties in good health and CMV-seronegative.

The table lists this clone with a few counts. The chain is built from TRBV19 and TRBJ2-1; 9 positions match TRBD1. CDR1 is LNHDA, CDR2 SQIVND, per germline (reference sequence). V gave up 2 bases and J gave up 8 bases; unmatched junction bases: 7. The length of the CDR3 is 15 residues. CDR3 sequence: CASSITGTGRYEQFF. The CDR3 coding sequence is TGTGCCAGTAGTATAACCGGGACAGGGAGGTATGAGCAGTTCTTC.

The chain links TRBV6-4 to TRBJ1-6; D gene uncertain. Germline loops: CDR1 MRHNA, CDR2 SNTAGT. The CDR3 totals 15 residues. The V and J ends lost 9 bases and 0 bases respectively, with 12 bases between them. Written as DNA, the CDR3 is TGTGCCAGTGCCGAGTCTAGCTCCTATAATTCACCCCTCCACTTT. Translated, it gives CASAESSSYNSPLHF.

The rearrangement joins TRBV7-2 to TRBJ2-3; 9 nucleotides align to TRBD1. Germline CDR1 reads SGHTA; CDR2 reads FQGNSA. V lost 5 bases and J lost 1; bases outside the gene matches: 1. The CDR3 is made up of 14 amino acids. Here the CDR3 reads CASSRQGGTDTQYF. DNA for the CDR3: TGTGCCAGCAGCAGACAGGGGGGCACAGATACGCAGTATTTT. The full variable domain, completed using reference TRBV7-2 and TRBJ2-3, is GAGVSQSPSNKVTEKGKDVELRCDPISGHTALYWYRQSLGQGLEFLIYFQGNSAPDKSGLPSDRFSAERTGGSVSTLTIQRTQQEDSAVYLCASSRQGGTDTQYFGPGTRLTVL.

The rearrangement uses TRBV28 and TRBJ1-4; 10 positions agree with TRBD1. Looked up from germline, CDR1 is MDHEN and CDR2 is SYDVKM. V dropped 3 bases and J dropped 5; count of bases not matched to a gene: 6. The CDR3 sequence is 16 residues long. The CDR3 coding sequence is TGTGCCAGCAGTTTCAAGACGGGACAGGGGAATGAAAAACTGTTTTTT. Its translation: CASSFKTGQGNEKLFF. Full variable domain (rest looked up from reference TRBV28 and TRBJ1-4): DVKVTQSSRYLVKRTGEKVFLECVQDMDHENMFWYRQDPGLGLRLIYFSYDVKMKEKGDIPEGYSVSREKKERFSLILESASTNQTSMYLCASSFKTGQGNEKLFFGSGTQLSVL.

J is TRBJ2-1 and V is TRBV5-1, with D perhaps matching TRBD1 (6 bases). The CDR3 contains 14 residues. V lost 5 bases, J lost 2 bases, and 11 bases lay in between. Germline loops: CDR1 SGHRS, CDR2 YFSETQ. CDR3 amino acids: CASSAQGPYNEQFF. The CDR3, as DNA: TGCGCCAGCAGTGCGCAGGGGCCCTACAATGAGCAGTTCTTC. The whole variable domain, remainder taken from reference TRBV5-1 and TRBJ2-1, is KAGVTQTPRYLIKTRGQQVTLSCSPISGHRSVSWYQQTPGQGLQFLFEYFSETQRNKGNFPGRFSGRQFSNSRSEMNVSTLELGDSALYLCASSAQGPYNEQFFGPGTRLTVL.

V gene TRBV29-1 combines with J gene TRBJ2-5, with D possibly matching TRBD1 (5 bases). V lost 2 bases and J 5 bases, leaving 12 bases between the germline ends. The germline V gene encodes CDR1 SQVTM and CDR2 ANQGSEA. The CDR3 is 13 amino acids. The CDR3 protein is CSVEQGRFETQYF. CDR3 coding DNA: TGCAGCGTTGAACAGGGAAGGTTTGAGACCCAGTACTTC.